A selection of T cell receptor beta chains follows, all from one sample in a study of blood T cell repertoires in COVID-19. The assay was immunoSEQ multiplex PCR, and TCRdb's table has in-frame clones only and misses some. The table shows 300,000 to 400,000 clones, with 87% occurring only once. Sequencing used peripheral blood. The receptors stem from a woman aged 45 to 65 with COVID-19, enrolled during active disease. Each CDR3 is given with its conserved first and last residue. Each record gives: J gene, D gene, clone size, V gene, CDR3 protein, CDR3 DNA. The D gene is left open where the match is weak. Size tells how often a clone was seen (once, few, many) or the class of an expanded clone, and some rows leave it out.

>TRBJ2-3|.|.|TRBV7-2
CASSHPSPGVDTQYF
TGTGCCAGCAGCCACCCATCCCCAGGGGTGGATACGCAGTATTTT
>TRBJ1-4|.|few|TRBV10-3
CAISARANEKLFF
TGTGCCATCAGTGCCAGGGCTAATGAAAAACTGTTTTTT
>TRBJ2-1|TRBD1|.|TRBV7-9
CASSPGDRIVNEQFF
TGTGCCAGCAGCCCGGGGGACAGGATCGTCAATGAGCAGTTCTTC
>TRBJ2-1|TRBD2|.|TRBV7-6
CASSVAGGSSYNEQFF
TGTGCCAGCAGCGTTGCAGGCGGGAGCTCCTACAATGAGCAGTTCTTC
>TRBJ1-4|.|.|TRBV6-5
CASRDSSTNEKLFF
TGTGCCAGCAGAGACAGCTCAACTAATGAAAAACTGTTTTTT
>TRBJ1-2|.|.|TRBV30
CAWSTGYKGGYTF
TGTGCCTGGAGTACAGGGTATAAGGGCGGCTACACCTTC
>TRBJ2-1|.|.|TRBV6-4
CGGDSGASSYNEQFF
TGTGGGGGGGATAGCGGCGCGAGCTCCTACAATGAGCAGTTCTTC
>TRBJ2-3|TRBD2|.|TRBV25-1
CASSPGTSGRRWTQYF
TGTGCCAGCAGTCCCGGGACTAGCGGGAGGCGATGGACGCAGTATTTT
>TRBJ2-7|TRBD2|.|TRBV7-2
CASSGTSGQSSYEQYF
TGTGCCAGCAGCGGGACTAGCGGCCAGAGCTCCTACGAGCAGTACTTC
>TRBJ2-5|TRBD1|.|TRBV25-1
CASSESTGTGKGETQYF
TGTGCCAGCAGTGAATCCACCGGGACAGGGAAGGGCGAGACCCAGTACTTC
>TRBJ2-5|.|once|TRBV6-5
CASSPQETQYF
TGTGCCAGCAGTCCACAAGAGACCCAGTACTTC
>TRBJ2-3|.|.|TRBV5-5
CASSRSRGADTQYF
TGTGCCAGCAGTAGATCGCGGGGAGCAGATACGCAGTATTTT
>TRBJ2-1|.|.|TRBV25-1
CASSVIASSYNEQFF
TGTGCCAGCAGTGTAATAGCAAGCTCCTACAATGAGCAGTTCTTC
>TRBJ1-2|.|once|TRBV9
CASSVRTEDYGYTF
TGTGCCAGCAGCGTACGGACGGAGGACTATGGCTACACCTTC
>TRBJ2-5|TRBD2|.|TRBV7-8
CASSAPFGGRSETQYF
TGTGCCAGCAGCGCCCCGTTCGGCGGGAGGTCAGAGACCCAGTACTTC
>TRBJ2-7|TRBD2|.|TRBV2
CASRTGLAGVEQYF
TGTGCCAGCAGGACGGGACTAGCGGGAGTCGAGCAGTACTTC
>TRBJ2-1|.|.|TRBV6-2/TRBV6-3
CASSYSIVDNEQFF
TGTGCCAGCAGTTACTCGATTGTAGACAATGAGCAGTTCTTC
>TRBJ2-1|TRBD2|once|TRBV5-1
CASRSLIRGDNEQFF
TGCGCCAGCAGATCCCTAATACGGGGGGACAATGAGCAGTTCTTC
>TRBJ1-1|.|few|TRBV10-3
CAISEASSEAFF
TGTGCCATCAGTGAGGCCAGTTCGGAAGCTTTCTTT
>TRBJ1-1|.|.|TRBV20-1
CSARGAVEAFF
TGCAGTGCTAGGGGGGCTGTTGAAGCTTTCTTT
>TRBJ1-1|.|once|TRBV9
CASSVAPVTVATSEAFF
TGTGCCAGCAGCGTAGCTCCGGTGACAGTTGCGACCTCTGAAGCTTTCTTT
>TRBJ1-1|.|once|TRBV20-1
CSASHWQGLNTEAFF
TGCAGTGCTAGTCATTGGCAGGGTTTGAACACTGAAGCTTTCTTT
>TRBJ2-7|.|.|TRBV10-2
CASNSAAAYEQYF
TGCGCCAGCAATAGCGCCGCTGCCTACGAGCAGTACTTC
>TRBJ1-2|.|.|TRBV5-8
CASSLTGGFYGYTF
TGTGCCAGCAGCTTGACGGGGGGGTTCTATGGCTACACCTTC
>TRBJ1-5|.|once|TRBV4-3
CASSQGLQGHQPQHF
TGCGCCAGCAGCCAAGGGTTACAGGGCCATCAGCCCCAGCATTTT
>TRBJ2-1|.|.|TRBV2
CASSDNSDEQFF
TGTGCCAGCAGTGATAATAGCGATGAGCAGTTCTTC
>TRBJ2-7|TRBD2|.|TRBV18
CASSLTGFNGGTSEQYF
TGTGCCAGCTCACTAACCGGGTTTAACGGGGGGACTAGCGAGCAGTACTTC
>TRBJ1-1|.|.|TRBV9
CASSQTRNTEAFF
TGTGCCAGCAGCCAGACAAGGAACACTGAAGCTTTCTTT
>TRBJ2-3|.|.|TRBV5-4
CASSLAVATDTQYF
TGTGCCAGCAGCTTGGCGGTAGCTACAGATACGCAGTATTTT
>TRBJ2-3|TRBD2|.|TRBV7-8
CASSLALAGGGGNTQYF
TGTGCCAGCAGCTTAGCCCTAGCGGGAGGGGGGGGAAATACGCAGTATTTT
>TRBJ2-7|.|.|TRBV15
CATSRTYGLALSDEQYF
TGTGCCACCAGCAGAACCTATGGACTGGCCTTGTCGGACGAGCAGTACTTC
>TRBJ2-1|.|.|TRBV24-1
CATSEAGVAYNEQFF
TGTGCCACCAGTGAGGCAGGGGTTGCTTACAATGAGCAGTTCTTC
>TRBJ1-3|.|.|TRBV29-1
CSVGDVSGNTIYF
TGCAGCGTTGGAGACGTCTCTGGAAACACCATATATTTT
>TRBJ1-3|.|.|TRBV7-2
CASSSRGGTSSGNTIYF
TGTGCCAGCAGCTCGCGGGGCGGGACGAGCTCTGGAAACACCATATATTTT
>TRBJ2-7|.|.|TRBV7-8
CASSPSDYYEQYF
TGTGCCAGCAGCCCTTCGGACTATTACGAGCAGTACTTC
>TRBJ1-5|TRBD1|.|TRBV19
CASSMGTGGLTKPQHF
TGTGCCAGTAGCATGGGGACAGGGGGCCTTACGAAGCCCCAGCATTTT
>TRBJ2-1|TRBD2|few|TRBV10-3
CAISAGLAVNEQFF
TGTGCCATCAGTGCGGGACTAGCGGTTAATGAGCAGTTCTTC
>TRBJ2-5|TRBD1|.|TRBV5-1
CASSLGAGGKETQYF
TGCGCCAGCAGCTTGGGGGCAGGGGGCAAAGAGACCCAGTACTTC
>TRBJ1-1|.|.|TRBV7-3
CASSLDRGVAEAFF
TGTGCCAGCAGCTTAGACCGGGGGGTCGCTGAAGCTTTCTTT
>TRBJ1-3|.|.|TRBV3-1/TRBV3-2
CASGQLSSGNTIYF
TGTGCCAGCGGACAACTCAGCTCTGGAAACACCATATATTTT
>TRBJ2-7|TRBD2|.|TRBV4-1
CASSVGTSGLYEQYF
TGCGCCAGCAGCGTAGGGACTAGTGGGCTCTACGAGCAGTACTTC
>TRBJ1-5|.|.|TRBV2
CASSEYRTDNQPQHF
TGTGCCAGCAGTGAATACAGGACAGACAATCAGCCCCAGCATTTT
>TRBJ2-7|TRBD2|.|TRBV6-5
CASSSGAGGSYEQYF
TGTGCCAGCAGCTCGGGAGCGGGAGGGTCCTACGAGCAGTACTTC
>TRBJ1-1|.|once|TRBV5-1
CASRRHMNTEAFF
TGCGCCAGCAGGCGGCACATGAACACTGAAGCTTTCTTT
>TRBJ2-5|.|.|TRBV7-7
CASSAEGVRQETQYF
TGTGCCAGCAGCGCAGAGGGGGTTCGCCAAGAGACCCAGTACTTC
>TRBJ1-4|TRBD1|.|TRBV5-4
CASSLEGDRGGNEKLFF
TGTGCCAGCAGCTTGGAAGGGGACAGGGGAGGAAATGAAAAACTGTTTTTT
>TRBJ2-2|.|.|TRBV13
CASGSREWDTGELFF
TGTGCCAGCGGTAGCCGGGAGTGGGACACCGGGGAGCTGTTTTTT